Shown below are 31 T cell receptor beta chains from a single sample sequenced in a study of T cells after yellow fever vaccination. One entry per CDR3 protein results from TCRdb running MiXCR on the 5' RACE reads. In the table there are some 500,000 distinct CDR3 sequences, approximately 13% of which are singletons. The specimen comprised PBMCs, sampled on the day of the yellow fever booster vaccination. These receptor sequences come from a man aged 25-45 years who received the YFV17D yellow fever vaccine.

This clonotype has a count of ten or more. The CDR3 spells CSAKRRASNNEQFF. DNA of the CDR3: TGCAGTGCTAAAAGGAGGGCCAGCAACAATGAGCAGTTCTTC. The chain couples TRBV20-1 to TRBJ2-1; D is possibly TRBD2 (6 bases). Germline CDR1 is DFQATT and CDR2 is SNEGSKA (reference sequence). This CDR3 spans 14 amino acids. V shed 4 bases and J shed 5 bases, with 15 bases lying between them.

CDR3 region: CSARSPAGGSDTQYF. The CDR3 DNA is TGCAGTGCTCGAAGTCCAGCGGGAGGTTCAGATACGCAGTATTTT. The rearrangement uses TRBV20-1 and TRBJ2-3, with TRBD2 matching over 9 bases. The CDR3 runs to 15 residues. Germline lookup yields CDR1 DFQATT and CDR2 SNEGSKA (reference sequence). J lost 4 bases, V lost 5 bases, and 10 bases had no gene match.

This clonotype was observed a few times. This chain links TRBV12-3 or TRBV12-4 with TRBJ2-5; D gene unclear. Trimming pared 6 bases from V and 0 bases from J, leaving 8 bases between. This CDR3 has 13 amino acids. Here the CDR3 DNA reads TGTGCCAGCAGCGCAAGTGACCAAGAGACCCAGTACTTC. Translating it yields CASSASDQETQYF.

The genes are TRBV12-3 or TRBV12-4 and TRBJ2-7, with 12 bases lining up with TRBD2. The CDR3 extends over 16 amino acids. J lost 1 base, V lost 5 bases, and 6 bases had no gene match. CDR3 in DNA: TGTGCCAGCAGTCCCCGACTAGCGGGGGCTTCCTACGAGCAGTACTTC. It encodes CASSPRLAGASYEQYF.

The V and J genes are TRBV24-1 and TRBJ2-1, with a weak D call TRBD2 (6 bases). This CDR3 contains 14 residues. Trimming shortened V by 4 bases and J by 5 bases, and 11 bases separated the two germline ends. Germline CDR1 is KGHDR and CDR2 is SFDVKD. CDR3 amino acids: CATSEGTPHNEQFF. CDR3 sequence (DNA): TGTGCCACCAGTGAGGGGACTCCCCACAATGAGCAGTTCTTC.

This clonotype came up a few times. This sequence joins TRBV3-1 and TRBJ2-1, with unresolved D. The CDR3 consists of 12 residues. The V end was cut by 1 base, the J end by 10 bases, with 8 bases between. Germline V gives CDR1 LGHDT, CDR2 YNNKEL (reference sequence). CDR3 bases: TGTGCCAGCAGCCAAGTCGGCCGGGAGCAGTTCTTC. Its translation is CASSQVGREQFF.

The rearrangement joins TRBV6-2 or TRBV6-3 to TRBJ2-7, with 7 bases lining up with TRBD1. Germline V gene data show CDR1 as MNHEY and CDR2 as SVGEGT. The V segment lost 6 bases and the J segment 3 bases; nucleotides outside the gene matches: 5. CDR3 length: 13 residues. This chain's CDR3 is CASRPQGFYEQYF. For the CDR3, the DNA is TGTGCCAGCAGGCCACAGGGGTTCTACGAGCAGTACTTC.

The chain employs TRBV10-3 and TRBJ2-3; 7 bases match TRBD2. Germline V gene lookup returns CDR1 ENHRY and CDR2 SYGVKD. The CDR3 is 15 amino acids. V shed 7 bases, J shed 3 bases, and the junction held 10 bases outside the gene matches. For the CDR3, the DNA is TGTGCCATCACCCAAGCGACGGGAGGTACAGATACGCAGTATTTT. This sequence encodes CAITQATGGTDTQYF.

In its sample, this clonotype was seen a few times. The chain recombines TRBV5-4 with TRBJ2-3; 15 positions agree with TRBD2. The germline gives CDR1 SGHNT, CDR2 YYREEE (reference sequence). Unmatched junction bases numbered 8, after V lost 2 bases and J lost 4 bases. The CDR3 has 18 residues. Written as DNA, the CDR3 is TGTGCCAGCAGCTTAGGACTAGCGGGAGGGCCGTTCGCAGATACGCAGTATTTT. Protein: CASSLGLAGGPFADTQYF.

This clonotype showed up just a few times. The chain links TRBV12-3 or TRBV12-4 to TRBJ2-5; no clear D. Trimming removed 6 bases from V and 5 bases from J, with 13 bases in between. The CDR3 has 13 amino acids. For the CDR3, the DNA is TGTGCCAGCAGGGTCGATAGTTTGGAGACCCAGTACTTC. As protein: CASRVDSLETQYF.

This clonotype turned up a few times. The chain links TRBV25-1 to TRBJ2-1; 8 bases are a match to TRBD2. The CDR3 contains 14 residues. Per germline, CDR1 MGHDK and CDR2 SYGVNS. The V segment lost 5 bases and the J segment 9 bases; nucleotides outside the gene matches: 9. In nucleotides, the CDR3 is TGTGCCAGCAGTAAACGGGAGGGAGGGGGTGAGCAGTTCTTC. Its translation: CASSKREGGGEQFF.

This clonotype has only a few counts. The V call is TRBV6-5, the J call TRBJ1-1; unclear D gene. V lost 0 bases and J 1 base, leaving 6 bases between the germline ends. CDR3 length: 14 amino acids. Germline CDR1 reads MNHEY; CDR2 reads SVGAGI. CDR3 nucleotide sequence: TGTGCCAGCAGTTACTCATCAGAGAACACTGAAGCTTTCTTT. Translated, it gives CASSYSSENTEAFF.

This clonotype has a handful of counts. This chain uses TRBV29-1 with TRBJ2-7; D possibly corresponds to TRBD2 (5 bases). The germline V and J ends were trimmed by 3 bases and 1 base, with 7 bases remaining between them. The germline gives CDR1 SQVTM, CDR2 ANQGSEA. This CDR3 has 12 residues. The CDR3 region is CSVDGDSYEQYF. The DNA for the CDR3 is TGCAGCGTTGACGGGGATTCCTACGAGCAGTACTTC.

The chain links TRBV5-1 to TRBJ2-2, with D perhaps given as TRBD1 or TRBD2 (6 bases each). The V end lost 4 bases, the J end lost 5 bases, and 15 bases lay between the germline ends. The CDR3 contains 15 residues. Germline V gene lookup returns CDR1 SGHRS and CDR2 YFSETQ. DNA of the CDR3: TGCGCCAGCAGCGAGGACGGAGGGGGGACCGGGGAGCTGTTTTTT. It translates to CASSEDGGGTGELFF.

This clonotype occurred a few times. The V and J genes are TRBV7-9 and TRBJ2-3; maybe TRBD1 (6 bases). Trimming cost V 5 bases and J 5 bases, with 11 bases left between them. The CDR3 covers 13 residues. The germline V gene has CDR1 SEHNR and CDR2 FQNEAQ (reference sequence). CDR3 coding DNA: TGTGCCAGCAGCCTCGGGACAATAGATACGCAGTATTTT. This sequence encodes CASSLGTIDTQYF. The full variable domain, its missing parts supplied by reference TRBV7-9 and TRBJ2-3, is DTGVSQNPRHKITKRGQNVTFRCDPISEHNRLYWYRQTLGQGPEFLTYFQNEAQLEKSRLLSDRFSAERPKGSFSTLEIQRTEQGDSAMYLCASSLGTIDTQYFGPGTRLTVL.

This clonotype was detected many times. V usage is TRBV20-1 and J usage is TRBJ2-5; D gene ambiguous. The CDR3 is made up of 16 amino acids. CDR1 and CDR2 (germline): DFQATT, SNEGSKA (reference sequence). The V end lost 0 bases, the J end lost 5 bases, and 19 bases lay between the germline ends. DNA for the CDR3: TGCAGTGCTAGAGATTCGGCCTATTCAAATCGGGAGACCCAGTACTTC. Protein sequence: CSARDSAYSNRETQYF.

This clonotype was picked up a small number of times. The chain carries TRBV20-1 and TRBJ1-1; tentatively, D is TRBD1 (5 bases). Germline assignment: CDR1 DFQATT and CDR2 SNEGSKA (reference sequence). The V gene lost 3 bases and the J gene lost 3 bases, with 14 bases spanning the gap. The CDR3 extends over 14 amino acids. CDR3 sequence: CSARTGEGHTEAFF. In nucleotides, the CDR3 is TGCAGTGCTAGGACGGGGGAAGGGCACACTGAAGCTTTCTTT.

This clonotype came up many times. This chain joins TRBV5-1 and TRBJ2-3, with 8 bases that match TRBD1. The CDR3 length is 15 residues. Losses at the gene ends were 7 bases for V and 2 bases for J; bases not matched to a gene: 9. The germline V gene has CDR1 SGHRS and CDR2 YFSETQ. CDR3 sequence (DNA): TGCGCCAGCGGACGGACAGGGAAGGTCACAGATACGCAGTATTTT. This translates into CASGRTGKVTDTQYF.

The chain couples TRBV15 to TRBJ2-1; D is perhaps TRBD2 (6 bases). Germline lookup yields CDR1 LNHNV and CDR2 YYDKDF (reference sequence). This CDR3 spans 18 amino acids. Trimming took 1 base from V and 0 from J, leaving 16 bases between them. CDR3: CATSRAVGRSSSYNEQFF. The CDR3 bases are TGTGCCACCAGCAGAGCGGTGGGGAGGTCATCCTCCTACAATGAGCAGTTCTTC.

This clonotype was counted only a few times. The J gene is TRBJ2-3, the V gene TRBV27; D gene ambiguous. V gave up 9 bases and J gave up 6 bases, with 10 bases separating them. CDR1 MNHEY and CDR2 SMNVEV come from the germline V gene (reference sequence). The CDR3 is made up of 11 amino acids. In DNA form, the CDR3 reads TGTGCCAGTCGGAGTGCTGATACGCAGTATTTT. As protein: CASRSADTQYF.

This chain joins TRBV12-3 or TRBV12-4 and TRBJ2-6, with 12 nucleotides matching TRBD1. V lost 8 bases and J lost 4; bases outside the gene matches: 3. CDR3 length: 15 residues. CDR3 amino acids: CASGTGGMGANVLTF. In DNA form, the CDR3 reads TGTGCCAGCGGGACAGGGGGCATGGGGGCCAACGTCCTGACTTTC.

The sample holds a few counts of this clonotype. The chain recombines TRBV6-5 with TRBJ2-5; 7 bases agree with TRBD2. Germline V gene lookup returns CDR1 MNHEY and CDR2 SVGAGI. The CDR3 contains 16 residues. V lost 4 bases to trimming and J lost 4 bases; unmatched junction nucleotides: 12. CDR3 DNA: TGTGCCAGCAGTTCCTCACCCCGACTAGCTTCAGAGACCCAGTACTTC. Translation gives CASSSSPRLASETQYF.

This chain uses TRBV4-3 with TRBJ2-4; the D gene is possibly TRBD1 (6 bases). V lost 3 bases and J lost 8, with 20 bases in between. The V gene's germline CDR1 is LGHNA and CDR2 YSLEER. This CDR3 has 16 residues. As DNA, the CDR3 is TGCGCCAGCAGCCAGCAGCCCGGACAGAGAACAGACATTCAGTACTTC. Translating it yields CASSQQPGQRTDIQYF.

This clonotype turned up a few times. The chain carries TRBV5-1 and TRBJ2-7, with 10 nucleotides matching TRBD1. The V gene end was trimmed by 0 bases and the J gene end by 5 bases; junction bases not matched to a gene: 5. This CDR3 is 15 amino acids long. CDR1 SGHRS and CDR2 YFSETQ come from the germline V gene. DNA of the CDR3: TGCGCCAGCAGCTTGGCCACGGACAGGGGGAACGAGCAGTACTTC. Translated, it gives CASSLATDRGNEQYF.

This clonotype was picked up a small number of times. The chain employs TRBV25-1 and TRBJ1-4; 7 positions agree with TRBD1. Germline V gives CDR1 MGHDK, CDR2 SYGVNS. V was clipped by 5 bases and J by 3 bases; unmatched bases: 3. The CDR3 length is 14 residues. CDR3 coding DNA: TGTGCCAGCAGTACGACAGGGTCTAATGAAAAACTGTTTTTT. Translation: CASSTTGSNEKLFF.

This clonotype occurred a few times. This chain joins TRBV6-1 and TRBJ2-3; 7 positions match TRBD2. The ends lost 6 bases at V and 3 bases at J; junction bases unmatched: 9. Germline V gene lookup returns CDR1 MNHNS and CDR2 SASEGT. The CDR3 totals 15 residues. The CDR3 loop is CASSRKSGLTDTQYF. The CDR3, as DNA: TGTGCCAGCAGCCGTAAATCGGGACTAACAGATACGCAGTATTTT.

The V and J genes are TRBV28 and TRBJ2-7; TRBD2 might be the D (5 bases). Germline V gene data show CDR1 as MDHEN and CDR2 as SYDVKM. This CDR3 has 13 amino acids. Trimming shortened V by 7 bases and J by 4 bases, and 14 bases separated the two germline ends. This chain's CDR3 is CASKRDSVYEQYF. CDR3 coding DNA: TGTGCCAGCAAAAGGGATAGCGTTTACGAGCAGTACTTC.

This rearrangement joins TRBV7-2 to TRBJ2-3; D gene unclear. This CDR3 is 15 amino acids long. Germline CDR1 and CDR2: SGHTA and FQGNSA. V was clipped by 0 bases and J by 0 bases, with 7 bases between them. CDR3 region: CASSLAGFSTDTQYF. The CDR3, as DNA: TGTGCCAGCAGCTTAGCGGGGTTCAGCACAGATACGCAGTATTTT.

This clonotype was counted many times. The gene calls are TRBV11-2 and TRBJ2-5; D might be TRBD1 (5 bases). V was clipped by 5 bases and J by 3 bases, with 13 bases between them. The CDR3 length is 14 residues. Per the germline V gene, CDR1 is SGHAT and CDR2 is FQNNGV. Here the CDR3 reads CASSPAGLKETQYF. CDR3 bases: TGTGCCAGCAGCCCGGCAGGGCTTAAAGAGACCCAGTACTTC.

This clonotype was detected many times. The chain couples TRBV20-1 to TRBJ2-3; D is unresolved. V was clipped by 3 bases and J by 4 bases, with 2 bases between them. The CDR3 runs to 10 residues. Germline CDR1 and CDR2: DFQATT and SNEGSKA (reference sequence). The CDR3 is CSASADTQYF. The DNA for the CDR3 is TGCAGTGCTAGTGCAGATACGCAGTATTTT.

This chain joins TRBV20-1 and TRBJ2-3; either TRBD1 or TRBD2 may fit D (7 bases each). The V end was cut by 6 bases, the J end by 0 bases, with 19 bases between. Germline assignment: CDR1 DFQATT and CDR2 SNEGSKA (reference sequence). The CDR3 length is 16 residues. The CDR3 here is CSARGLADASTDTQYF. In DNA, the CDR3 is TGCAGTGCAAGGGGGCTAGCGGACGCCAGCACAGATACGCAGTATTTT.